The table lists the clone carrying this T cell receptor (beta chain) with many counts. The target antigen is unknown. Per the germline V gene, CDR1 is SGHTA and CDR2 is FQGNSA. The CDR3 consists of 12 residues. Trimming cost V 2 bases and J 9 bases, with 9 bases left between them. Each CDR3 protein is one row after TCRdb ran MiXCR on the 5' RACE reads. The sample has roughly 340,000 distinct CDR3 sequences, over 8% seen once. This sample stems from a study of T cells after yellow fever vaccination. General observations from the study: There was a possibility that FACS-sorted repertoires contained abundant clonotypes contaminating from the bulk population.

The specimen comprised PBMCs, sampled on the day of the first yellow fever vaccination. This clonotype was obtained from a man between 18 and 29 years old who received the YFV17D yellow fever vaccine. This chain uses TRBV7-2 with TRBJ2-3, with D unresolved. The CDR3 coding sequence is TGTGCCAGCAGCTTAAAAGGATACACGCAGTATTTT. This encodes CASSLKGYTQYF.